This entry lists 22 T cell receptor beta chains sequenced from one sample in a study of shared clonotypes between healthy human individuals. Sequencing used immunoSEQ multiplex PCR; TCRdb keeps in-frame clones, though not all of them. The sample lists 550,000 to 850,000 clones, around 67% occurring once. Specimen: memory CD4+ T cells sorted from blood. Subset noted: CD45RA-negative fraction. The source is a woman in her 30s in good health.

The table lists this clone with a count of one. The chain carries TRBV28 and TRBJ2-7; the D gene is possibly TRBD1 (6 bases). The CDR3 covers 15 residues. CDR1 is MDHEN, CDR2 SYDVKM, per germline. The ends were cut back, 5 bases at V and 0 bases at J, with 14 bases in the middle. This chain's CDR3 is CASSTYGGHSYEQYF. In DNA, the CDR3 is TGTGCCAGCAGTACTTATGGGGGCCACTCCTACGAGCAGTACTTC.

This chain joins TRBV19 and TRBJ1-1; D might be TRBD1 (5 bases). This CDR3 comprises 14 residues. The germline V gene has CDR1 LNHDA and CDR2 SQIVND (reference sequence). V lost 6 bases to trimming and J lost 2 bases, with 13 bases between them. The CDR3, as DNA: TGTGCCAGTAGACAAATCCAGGGAAACACTGAAGCTTTCTTT. The encoded protein is CASRQIQGNTEAFF.

This chain joins TRBV6-4 and TRBJ1-2; no clear D gene. Between the trimmed V and J ends, which lost 0 bases and 4 bases, there was a span of 6 bases. The CDR3 runs 13 residues. Germline CDR1 is MRHNA and CDR2 is SNTAGT. The CDR3 loop reads CASSDSRGYGYTF. CDR3 coding DNA: TGTGCCAGCAGTGACTCCCGGGGCTATGGCTACACCTTC.

The chain recombines TRBV1 with TRBJ2-2; the DNA was not compared with TRBD2, the D call given in the table. TRBV1 is given as a pseudogene. This CDR3 region has 17 residues. The CDR3: CTSSQDDLAGWTGELFF. CDR3 bases: TGCACCAGCAGCCAAGATGATCTAGCGGGATGGACCGGGGAGCTGTTTTTT.

The chain recombines TRBV10-1 with TRBJ2-5; 8 bases line up with TRBD2. Looked up from germline, CDR1 is WNHNN and CDR2 is SYGVQD (reference sequence). The CDR3 consists of 15 residues. Trimming cost V 5 bases and J 2 bases; bases outside gene matches: 7. CDR3 sequence (DNA): TGCGCCAGCAGTCAGGGTAGCGGGATTCAAGAGACCCAGTACTTC. Translated: CASSQGSGIQETQYF.

For this clone: The identical CDR3 is also encoded by other nucleotide sequences in the sample. The chain combines TRBV18 with TRBJ2-7; 9 nucleotides line up with TRBD1. The CDR3 totals 15 residues. After removal of 3 bases from V and 3 bases from J, the junction contained 6 bases not matched to a gene. CDR1 is KGHSH, CDR2 LQKENI, per germline. CDR3 loop: CASSPETGGGYEQYF. CDR3 DNA sequence: TGTGCCAGCTCACCCGAGACAGGGGGTGGCTACGAGCAGTACTTC.

This chain links TRBV13 with TRBJ2-7; D uncertain. Looked up from germline, CDR1 is PRHDT and CDR2 is FYEKMQ (reference sequence). The CDR3 covers 16 residues. Deletions cut 7 bases from V and 3 bases from J, with 22 bases between. The CDR3 reads CASTPPRIGVRYEQYF. CDR3 bases: TGTGCCAGCACGCCTCCCCGGATCGGCGTTCGCTACGAGCAGTACTTC.

The genes are TRBV27 and TRBJ2-2; D is unresolved. The CDR3 has 14 amino acids. Germline CDR1 reads MNHEY; CDR2 reads SMNVEV (reference sequence). The ends were cut back, 4 bases at V and 3 bases at J, with 9 bases in the middle. The CDR3 here is CASSSHSDTGELFF. DNA of the CDR3: TGTGCCAGCAGTTCCCACAGTGACACCGGGGAGCTGTTTTTT.

V is TRBV7-9 and J is TRBJ1-2; 7 bases are shared with TRBD1. This CDR3 is built from 15 residues. Per germline, CDR1 SEHNR and CDR2 FQNEAQ (reference sequence). V was pared by 2 bases and J by 1 base, with 4 bases of the junction left unmatched. This CDR3 reads CASSLSQGDNYGYTF. In DNA form, the CDR3 reads TGTGCCAGCAGCTTATCGCAGGGGGATAACTATGGCTACACCTTC.

Only a few counts were recorded for this clone. The chain is built from TRBV5-6 and TRBJ2-2, with D tentatively TRBD1 or TRBD2 (5 bases each). Germline CDR1 SGHDT, CDR2 YYEEEE. The CDR3 covers 16 residues. Trimming stripped 4 bases from V and 6 bases from J, with 19 bases between. The DNA of the CDR3 is TGTGCCAGCAGCCAACGGGGCGGGTGGGGACCCGGGGAGCTGTTTTTT. Translated: CASSQRGGWGPGELFF. Variable domain in full (rest from reference TRBV5-6 and TRBJ2-2): DAGVTQSPTHLIKTRGQQVTLRCSPKSGHDTVSWYQQALGQGPQFIFQYYEEEERQRGNFPDRFSGHQFPNYSSELNVNALLLGDSALYLCASSQRGGWGPGELFFGEGSRLTVL.

This chain connects TRBV27 to TRBJ2-7; 8 nucleotides match TRBD2. The V and J ends lost 5 bases and 0 bases, in that order; junction bases with no gene match: 12. Germline lookup yields CDR1 MNHEY and CDR2 SMNVEV (reference sequence). This CDR3 is 17 amino acids long. The CDR3 loop is CASSREWGSGNSYEQYF. The DNA of the CDR3 is TGTGCCAGCAGTCGTGAGTGGGGTAGCGGGAACTCCTACGAGCAGTACTTC.

The rearrangement uses TRBV7-2 and TRBJ1-4; D is uncertain. The V gene lost 1 base and the J gene lost 7 bases, with 7 bases spanning the gap. This CDR3 comprises 13 residues. Germline-derived CDR1 and CDR2 are SGHTA and FQGNSA. The CDR3 protein is CASSLVYGEKLFF. The CDR3 DNA is TGTGCCAGCAGCTTAGTATATGGTGAAAAACTGTTTTTT. The full variable domain, in which reference TRBV7-2 and TRBJ1-4 provide the parts outside the CDR3, is GAGVSQSPSNKVTEKGKDVELRCDPISGHTALYWYRQSLGQGLEFLIYFQGNSAPDKSGLPSDRFSAERTGGSVSTLTIQRTQQEDSAVYLCASSLVYGEKLFFGSGTQLSVL.

This clone was counted a few times. The CDR3 region has the DNA TGTGCCAGTATCGCCGGGTCGAGGCGCAATCAGCCCCAGCATTTT. Residues: CASIAGSRRNQPQHF. The rearrangement links TRBV19 to TRBJ1-5; D gene ambiguous. V was shortened by 7 bases and J by 2 bases, with 15 bases between the two germline ends. From germline, CDR1 is LNHDA and CDR2 SQIVND (reference sequence). This CDR3 is 15 amino acids long.

About this clone: This may stem from a read error, because a much larger clone lies one nucleotide away. The rearrangement uses TRBV6-5 and TRBJ1-2; TRBD1 might be the D (6 bases). Trimming removed 8 bases from V and 4 bases from J, with 11 bases in between. CDR1 MNHEY and CDR2 SVGAGI come from the germline V gene. The CDR3 spans 12 residues. The CDR3 loop reads CASGEGGYGYTF. Here the CDR3 DNA reads TGTGCCAGCGGGGAGGGGGGCTATGGCTACACCTTC.

The chain couples TRBV5-4 to TRBJ2-1; TRBD2 matches at 7 bases. Losses at the gene ends were 6 bases for V and 2 bases for J; bases not matched to a gene: 11. Germline assignment: CDR1 SGHNT and CDR2 YYREEE (reference sequence). CDR3 size: 16 residues. CDR3 residues: CASTLTGRGTYNEQFF. The CDR3, as DNA: TGTGCCAGCACCTTAACGGGGCGGGGGACCTACAATGAGCAGTTCTTC. The complete variable domain, with remaining parts taken from reference TRBV5-4 and TRBJ2-1, reads ETGVTQSPTHLIKTRGQQVTLRCSSQSGHNTVSWYQQALGQGPQFIFQYYREEENGRGNFPPRFSGLQFPNYSSELNVNALELDDSALYLCASTLTGRGTYNEQFFGPGTRLTVL.

J is TRBJ2-1 and V is TRBV27; 8 bases are a match to TRBD2. The V segment lost 6 bases and the J segment 4 bases; nucleotides outside the gene matches: 5. The CDR3 length is 14 residues. Germline CDR1 is MNHEY and CDR2 is SMNVEV (reference sequence). The CDR3 coding sequence is TGTGCCAGCAGGAGGCTAGCGGGTTACAATGAGCAGTTCTTC. Its protein is CASRRLAGYNEQFF.

The chain links TRBV19 to TRBJ1-1; D not resolved. The CDR3 extends over 13 amino acids. The germline V gene has CDR1 LNHDA and CDR2 SQIVND (reference sequence). Trimming removed 0 bases at V and 12 bases at J, with 14 bases between. DNA of the CDR3: TGTGCCAGTAGTATAGAGGGGTCCCTGAGAACTTTCTTT. This encodes CASSIEGSLRTFF.

The chain combines TRBV4-2 with TRBJ1-3, with unresolved D. Germline CDR1 and CDR2: LGHNA and YNFKEQ. This CDR3 comprises 17 residues. Trimming removed 0 bases at V and 0 bases at J, with 12 bases between. The chain's CDR3 is CASSQDLRQASGNTIYF. CDR3 DNA: TGTGCCAGCAGCCAAGATCTGAGGCAGGCCTCTGGAAACACCATATATTTT.

This rearrangement joins TRBV6-5 to TRBJ2-7; D not resolved. The CDR3 runs 13 residues. Germline CDR1 reads MNHEY; CDR2 reads SVGAGI. Trimming stripped 3 bases from V and 2 bases from J, with 8 bases between. The CDR3 DNA sequence: TGTGCCAGCAGTTATTCTAGAGCCTACGAGCAGTACTTC. Translated, it gives CASSYSRAYEQYF.

V usage is TRBV28 and J usage is TRBJ1-2, with TRBD1 matching 7 bases. The CDR3 is made up of 13 amino acids. V gave up 1 base and J gave up 7 bases; unmatched junction bases: 3. Germline values: CDR1 MDHEN, CDR2 SYDVKM. DNA for the CDR3: TGTGCCAGCAGTTTATACAGGGGCCGTGGCTACACCTTC. Protein sequence: CASSLYRGRGYTF.

The V gene is TRBV28, the J gene TRBJ1-2; D is unclear. CDR3 length: 14 amino acids. V lost 1 base to trimming and J lost 1 base, with 7 bases between them. The germline gives CDR1 MDHEN, CDR2 SYDVKM. The CDR3 sequence is CASSLSGSNYGYTF. As DNA, the CDR3 is TGTGCCAGCAGTTTATCGGGCAGTAACTATGGCTACACCTTC.

The J gene is TRBJ2-1, the V gene TRBV7-6, with D uncertain. The CDR3 totals 16 residues. Trimming took off 5 bases at V and 6 bases at J, with 20 bases between the two ends. Germline-derived CDR1 and CDR2 are SGHVS and FNYEAQ. Here the CDR3 DNA reads TGTGCCAGCAGCCCCACGACGTCAACGCCACCCAATGAGCAGTTCTTC. This sequence encodes CASSPTTSTPPNEQFF.